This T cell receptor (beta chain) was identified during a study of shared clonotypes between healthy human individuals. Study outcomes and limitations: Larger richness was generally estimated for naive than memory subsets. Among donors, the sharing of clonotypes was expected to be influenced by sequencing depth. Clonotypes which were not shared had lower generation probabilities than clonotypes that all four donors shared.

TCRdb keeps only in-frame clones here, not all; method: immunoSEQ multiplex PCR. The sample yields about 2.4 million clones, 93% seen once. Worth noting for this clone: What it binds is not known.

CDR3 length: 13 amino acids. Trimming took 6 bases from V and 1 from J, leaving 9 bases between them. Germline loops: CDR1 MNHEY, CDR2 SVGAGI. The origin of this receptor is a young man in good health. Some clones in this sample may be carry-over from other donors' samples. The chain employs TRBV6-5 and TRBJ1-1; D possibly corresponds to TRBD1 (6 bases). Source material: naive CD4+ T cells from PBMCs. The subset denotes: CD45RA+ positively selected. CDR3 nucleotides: TGTGCCAGCAGACGGGGGGCGAACACTGAAGCTTTCTTT. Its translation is CASRRGANTEAFF.